The 10 T cell receptor beta chains given below trace back to one sample, sequenced in a study of T cell responses to AZD1222 COVID-19 vaccine. The assay was immunoSEQ multiplex PCR, and TCRdb's table has in-frame clones only and misses some. The table has about 79,000 clones, around 84% seen once; the top ten hold 22%. Sequences were derived from peripheral blood, sampled on day 0 of AZD1222 vaccination. The receptors here all came from an adult in good health.

V is TRBV10-2 and J is TRBJ1-2; 11 nucleotides align to TRBD1. Germline trimming cut 4 bases from V and 5 bases from J; bases unmatched to any gene: 3. The CDR3 totals 14 residues. The germline V gene encodes CDR1 WSHSY and CDR2 SAAADI. The CDR3 loop is CASSGGTGGYGYTF. Written as DNA, the CDR3 is TGCGCCAGCAGTGGAGGGACAGGGGGTTATGGCTACACCTTC.

This clone was detected a few times. The chain couples TRBV6-5 to TRBJ2-7, with 9 bases aligning to TRBD2. Germline V gives CDR1 MNHEY, CDR2 SVGAGI. V dropped 6 bases and J dropped 6; count of bases not matched to a gene: 6. The CDR3 sequence is 13 residues long. The DNA for the CDR3 is TGTGCCAGCAGGGTAGCGGGAGTAGGCGAGCAGTACTTC. Its protein is CASRVAGVGEQYF.

In this sample, this clone turned up once. This CDR3 is CASSQRREQETQYF. CDR3 in DNA: TGTGCCAGCAGCCAAAGGCGGGAACAAGAGACCCAGTACTTC. The gene calls are TRBV3-1 (or the pseudogene TRBV3-2) and TRBJ2-5, with D possibly TRBD2 on 6 matching bases. The CDR3 runs to 14 residues. The V gene lost 2 bases and the J gene lost 2 bases, with 9 bases spanning the gap. Looked up from germline, CDR1 is LGHDT and CDR2 is YNNKEL (reference sequence).

V and J are TRBV28 and TRBJ2-7; 7 nucleotides agree with TRBD1. This CDR3 has 13 residues. The trim removed 7 bases at V and 2 bases at J, leaving 5 bases unmatched. Looked up from germline, CDR1 is MDHEN and CDR2 is SYDVKM. CDR3: CASIPGTAYEQYF. The CDR3 nucleotides read TGTGCCAGCATACCCGGGACAGCCTACGAGCAGTACTTC.

The V and J genes are TRBV28 and TRBJ1-5; D gene unclear. The germline CDR1 and CDR2 sequences are MDHEN and SYDVKM. With 3 bases removed from V and 5 bases from J, the gap between germline ends came to 11 bases. The CDR3 contains 14 residues. The CDR3 sequence: CASSLGREDQPQHF. Written as DNA, the CDR3 is TGTGCCAGCAGTTTGGGGAGGGAGGATCAGCCCCAGCATTTT. Variable domain in full (rest from reference TRBV28 and TRBJ1-5): DVKVTQSSRYLVKRTGEKVFLECVQDMDHENMFWYRQDPGLGLRLIYFSYDVKMKEKGDIPEGYSVSREKKERFSLILESASTNQTSMYLCASSLGREDQPQHFGDGTRLSIL.

This CDR3 reads CASGFGIAGEYEQFF. In DNA form, the CDR3 reads TGTGCTAGTGGTTTCGGAATAGCGGGGGAGTATGAGCAGTTCTTC. The chain combines TRBV12-5 with TRBJ2-1; 9 positions match TRBD2. Germline CDR1 LGHNT, CDR2 FRNRAP. The CDR3 contains 15 residues. Trimming removed 3 bases from V and 8 bases from J; junction bases left unmatched: 8.

J is TRBJ2-7 and V is TRBV12-3 or TRBV12-4; possible D gene TRBD2, 6 bases. Deletions cut 5 bases from V and 7 bases from J, with 15 bases between. This CDR3 comprises 13 residues. The CDR3 DNA reads TGTGCCAGCAGTCCCGCAGTCGGGGGTGAGCAGTACTTC. It is translated as CASSPAVGGEQYF.

The chain is built from TRBV2 and TRBJ2-1, with 9 positions matching TRBD2. CDR1 is SNHLY, CDR2 FYNNEI, per germline. The CDR3 totals 13 residues. J lost 7 bases, V lost 7 bases, and 5 bases had no gene match. In DNA, the CDR3 is TGTGCCAGCAAAGGGACTAGCAGGAATGAGCAGTTCTTC. Protein sequence: CASKGTSRNEQFF. The variable domain in full, with the rest retrieved from reference TRBV2 and TRBJ2-1, is EPEVTQTPSHQVTQMGQEVILRCVPISNHLYFYWYRQILGQKVEFLVSFYNNEISEKSEIFDDQFSVERPDGSNFTLKIRSTKLEDSAMYFCASKGTSRNEQFFGPGTRLTVL.

The chain joins TRBV5-4 to TRBJ1-4; D is perhaps TRBD1 (6 bases). Trimming removed 0 bases from V and 8 bases from J, with 17 bases in between. Germline CDR1 is SGHNT and CDR2 is YYREEE (reference sequence). This CDR3 contains 16 residues. The DNA for the CDR3 is TGTGCCAGCAGCTTGGCCGGCCAAGGACAGCGCGAAAAACTGTTTTTT. Translating gives CASSLAGQGQREKLFF.

The J gene is TRBJ2-1, the V gene TRBV6-5; a weak D match, TRBD2 (6 bases). Per the germline V gene, CDR1 is MNHEY and CDR2 is SVGAGI. The CDR3 sequence is 15 residues long. The V and J ends lost 6 bases and 8 bases respectively, with 20 bases between them. In DNA, the CDR3 is TGTGCCAGCAGGATGGGTCGGGGCGGCGGGGATGAGCAGTTCTTC. This codes for CASRMGRGGGDEQFF.